This TCR beta chain was found in a study of blood T cell repertoires in COVID-19. Whole-study context: COVID-19 samples collected from the United States, Italy and Spain covered acute and convalescent phases. Nucleic acid was either cDNA or gDNA, and it came from T cells, B-cell-depleted T cells, or PBMCs.

Recruited during active infection, patients (from Seattle) were subsequently followed longitudinally. The CDR3 has 14 amino acids. Germline V gives CDR1 MDHEN, CDR2 SYDVKM. The V and J ends lost 3 bases and 8 bases respectively, with 13 bases between them. Libraries were prepared by immunoSEQ multiplex PCR; TCRdb keeps only in-frame clonotypes and omits some of them. The top ten clones hold around 1.9% of a sample with over 100,000 clones, over 85% of them seen once. The receptor was isolated from a woman in her fifties or sixties with COVID-19, enrolled during active disease. V and J are TRBV28 and TRBJ1-4; weak D call: TRBD1 (6 bases). The sequenced material came from peripheral blood. The CDR3 is CASSFLGAGEKLFF. In DNA form, the CDR3 reads TGTGCCAGCAGTTTTCTGGGGGCTGGGGAAAAACTGTTTTTT.